This is a list of T cell receptor beta chains from one sample in a study of cytomegalovirus exposure and HLA in healthy donors. Profiled with immunoSEQ multiplex PCR; TCRdb holds only in-frame clones, not every one. The repertoire holds some 150,000 clones, with less than 85% as singletons. The sample consisted of PBMCs. Source of these receptors: a man in his sixties in good health and CMV-seronegative. The CDR3 runs from the conserved cysteine through the conserved F or W. Fields, in order: D gene, J gene, clone size, CDR3 length, V gene, CDR3 DNA, CDR3 protein. A D gene is named only where the DNA matches it firmly. Clone size is stated in some rows and not others, as once, few, many or a class when expanded.

>-|TRBJ2-3|-|13|TRBV21-1
TGTGCCAGCGAAGGGGAAGACCTAAGTTCGCAGTATTTT
CASEGEDLSSQYF
>TRBD2|TRBJ2-1|-|15|TRBV14
TGTGCCAGCAGCCTGGGACTAGCGGGATACAATGAGCAGTTCTTC
CASSLGLAGYNEQFF
>-|TRBJ2-7|-|13|TRBV27
TGTGCCAGCAGTCATACTAAGGGGTACGAGCAGTACTTC
CASSHTKGYEQYF
>-|TRBJ2-7|-|12|TRBV5-1
TGCGCCAGCAGCTTGGGACAGGACGAGCAGTACTTC
CASSLGQDEQYF
>-|TRBJ2-7|-|15|TRBV6-5
TGTGCCAGCAGTTCCCGGGACAAGGGGTTATACGAGCAGTACTTC
CASSSRDKGLYEQYF
>TRBD1|TRBJ1-2|-|13|TRBV6-6
TGTGCCAGCAGTCTCGGGACAGGGCCCGGCTACACCTTC
CASSLGTGPGYTF
>TRBD1|TRBJ2-7|-|14|TRBV30
TGTGCCTGGGGCTCAACCGGGACAGGGATTGAGCAGTACTTC
CAWGSTGTGIEQYF
>-|TRBJ2-3|-|17|TRBV28
TGTGCCAGCAGCGGCGTCAGGGGCCCCGACATCAGAGATACGCAGTATTTT
CASSGVRGPDIRDTQYF
>TRBD1|TRBJ1-5|-|14|TRBV19
TGTGCCACAGCCGGGACAGGGGGCAGACAGCCCCAGCATTTT
CATAGTGGRQPQHF
>TRBD2|TRBJ2-2|-|16|TRBV18
TGTGCCAGCTCACCTCTAGCGGGGGCCGACACCGGGGAGCTGTTTTTT
CASSPLAGADTGELFF
>TRBD1|TRBJ2-7|-|16|TRBV5-1
TGCGCCAGCCAACGAACCGGGACAGGGGGGTTCCACGAGCAGTACTTC
CASQRTGTGGFHEQYF
>TRBD1|TRBJ2-7|-|16|TRBV27
TGTGCCAGCAGTTCCCACGGGACAGGGTCTTCCTACGAGCAGTACTTC
CASSSHGTGSSYEQYF
>TRBD2|TRBJ2-5|-|15|TRBV5-4
TGTGCCAGCAGCTTTCCTAGCGGGGGCCAAGAGACCCAGTACTTC
CASSFPSGGQETQYF
>-|TRBJ2-7|few|18|TRBV4-2
TGTGCCAGCAGCCAAGATCAGTCTAGCGCAGTAATTTCCTACGAGCAGTACTTC
CASSQDQSSAVISYEQYF
>TRBD1|TRBJ1-5|few|13|TRBV10-2
TGCGCCAGCACCCAGACAGGGTCACAGCCCCAGCATTTT
CASTQTGSQPQHF
>TRBD1|TRBJ1-1|-|12|TRBV9
TGTGCCAGCAGCCCCGGACAGGGCGAAGCTTTCTTT
CASSPGQGEAFF
>TRBD1|TRBJ1-1|-|14|TRBV19
TGTGCCAGTAGTACGGACAGGGCGAAAGCTGAAGCTTTCTTT
CASSTDRAKAEAFF
>-|TRBJ1-3|-|15|TRBV5-4
TGTGCCAGCAGCTTGGGGGCCAACTCTGGAAACACCATATATTTT
CASSLGANSGNTIYF